This T cell receptor beta chain was sequenced for a study of cytomegalovirus exposure and HLA in healthy donors. Study outcomes and limitations: An observed cluster of highly shared sequence variants was recorded as a likely sequencing artifact.

In the case of this clone: Its antigen is unidentified.

The V and J ends lost 0 bases and 5 bases respectively, with 16 bases between them. The germline V gene has CDR1 LGHNA and CDR2 YNFKEQ. CDR3 length: 17 amino acids. PCR used 60 Vbeta primers and 13 Jbeta primers. TCRdb keeps only in-frame clones here, not all; method: immunoSEQ multiplex PCR. This table has more than 250,000 clones, about 90% appearing once. The chain employs TRBV4-2 and TRBJ2-2; possible D gene TRBD1, 5 bases. Sequencing input: PBMCs. The clonotype comes from a young woman in good health and CMV-seronegative. CDR3 in amino acids: CASSQDLIGARTGELFF. The CDR3 DNA reads as TGTGCCAGCAGCCAAGATTTGATAGGGGCGCGGACCGGGGAGCTGTTTTTT.